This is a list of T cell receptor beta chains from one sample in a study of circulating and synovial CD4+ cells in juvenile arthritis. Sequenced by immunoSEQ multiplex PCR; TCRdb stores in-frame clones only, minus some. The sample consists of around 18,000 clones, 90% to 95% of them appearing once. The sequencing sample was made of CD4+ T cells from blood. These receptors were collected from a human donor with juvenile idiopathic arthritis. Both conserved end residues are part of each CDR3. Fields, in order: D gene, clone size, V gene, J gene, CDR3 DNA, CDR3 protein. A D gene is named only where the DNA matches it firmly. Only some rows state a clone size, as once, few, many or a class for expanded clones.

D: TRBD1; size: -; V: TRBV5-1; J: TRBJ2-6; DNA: TGCGCCAGCAGCTTGGGATATCGGTGGCAGGGGGCGGCCGATGGGGCCAACGTCCTGACTTTC; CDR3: CASSLGYRWQGAADGANVLTF
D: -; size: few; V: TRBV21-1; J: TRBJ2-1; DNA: TGTGCCAGCAGCAAAAAGGAGACGGGGACTAGCGGGGGGTTTAGCTCCTACAATGAGCAGTTCTTC; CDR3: CASSKKETGTSGGFSSYNEQFF
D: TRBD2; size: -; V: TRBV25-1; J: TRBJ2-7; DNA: TGTGCCAGCAGTGAATTCGGGGGGGGCTCCTACGAGCAGTACTTC; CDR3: CASSEFGGGSYEQYF
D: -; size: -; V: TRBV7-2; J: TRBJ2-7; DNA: TGTGCCAGCAGCTCAAATTCAGGGCCCGAGCAGTACTTC; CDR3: CASSSNSGPEQYF
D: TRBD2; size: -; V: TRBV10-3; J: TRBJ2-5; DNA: TGTGCCATCAGTGAGTCTTCTAGCGGGAGCCAAGAGACCCAGTACTTC; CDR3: CAISESSSGSQETQYF
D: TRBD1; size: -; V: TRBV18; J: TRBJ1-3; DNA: TGTGCCAGCTCACCCGTTGAGGGGGCGGGAGGAAACACCATATATTTT; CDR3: CASSPVEGAGGNTIYF
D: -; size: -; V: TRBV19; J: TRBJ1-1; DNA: TGTGCCAGTAGTATGTCCCCCCTTCGGAGAGAGTGGCGGAACACTGAAGCTTTCTTT; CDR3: CASSMSPLRREWRNTEAFF
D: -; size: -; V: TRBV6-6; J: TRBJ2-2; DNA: TGTGCCAGCAGATTCCCCGGGACAACGGACCCCGGGGAGCTGTTTTTT; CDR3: CASRFPGTTDPGELFF
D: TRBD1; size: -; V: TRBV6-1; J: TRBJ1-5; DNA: TGTGCCAGCAGTGAAGCCACTTTAGGGACAGCGTCGGACCAGCCCCAGCATTTT; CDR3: CASSEATLGTASDQPQHF
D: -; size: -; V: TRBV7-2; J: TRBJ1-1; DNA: TGTGCCAGCAGCGCCCAGGCTGTGAACACTGAAGCTTTCTTT; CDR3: CASSAQAVNTEAFF
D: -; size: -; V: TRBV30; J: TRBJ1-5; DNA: TGTGCCTGGAGCCTGGACTCAGGCAATCAGCCCCAGCATTTT; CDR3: CAWSLDSGNQPQHF
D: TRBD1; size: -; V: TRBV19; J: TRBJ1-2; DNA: TGTGCCAGTAGTCCGGGAGGGGGACAGGGGATGTTTGGCTACACCTTC; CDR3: CASSPGGGQGMFGYTF
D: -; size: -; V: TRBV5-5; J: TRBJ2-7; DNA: TGTGCCAGCAGCTTGTCGAAGCGACTCGAGCAGTACTTC; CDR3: CASSLSKRLEQYF
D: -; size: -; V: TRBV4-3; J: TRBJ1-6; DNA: TGCGCCAGCAGCCAAGATTGGAGCTCCTATAATTCACCCCTCCACTTT; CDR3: CASSQDWSSYNSPLHF
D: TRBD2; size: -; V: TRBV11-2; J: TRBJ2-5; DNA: TGTGCCAGCAGCACTAGCGGAGTTAGGACCCAGTACTTC; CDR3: CASSTSGVRTQYF
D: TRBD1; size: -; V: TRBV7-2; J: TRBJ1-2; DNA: TGTGCCAGCAGCTTATTTCAGGGGGAACAGGGTGGCTACACCTTC; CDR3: CASSLFQGEQGGYTF
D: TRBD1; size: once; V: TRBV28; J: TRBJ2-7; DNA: TGTGCCAGCAGTTTTCCAGGGGGCAGGGACGAGCAGTACTTC; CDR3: CASSFPGGRDEQYF
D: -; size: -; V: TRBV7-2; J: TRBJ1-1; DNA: TGTGCCAGCAGCCTTTCCAGGGACACTGAAGCTTTCTTT; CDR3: CASSLSRDTEAFF
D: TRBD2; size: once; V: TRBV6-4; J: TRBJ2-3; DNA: TGTGCCAGGGGGGGGGTCGAAAGGCTAGCGGGAGAGAAACTCACAGATACGCAGTATTTT; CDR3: CARGGVERLAGEKLTDTQYF
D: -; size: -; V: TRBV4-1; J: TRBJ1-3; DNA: TGCGCCAGCAGCCAATGGTGGGGAGGGAACACCATATATTTT; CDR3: CASSQWWGGNTIYF
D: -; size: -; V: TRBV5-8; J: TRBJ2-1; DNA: TGTGCCAGCAGCCGGGTAGTTGAGCAGTTCTTC; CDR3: CASSRVVEQFF
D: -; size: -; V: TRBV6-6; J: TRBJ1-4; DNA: TGTGCCAGCAGGTCGACAGTCCTTAATGAAAAACTGTTTTTT; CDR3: CASRSTVLNEKLFF
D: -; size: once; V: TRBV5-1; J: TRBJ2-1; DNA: TGCGCCAGCAGCTTGGGTGGAGGTTACAATGAGCAGTTCTTC; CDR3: CASSLGGGYNEQFF
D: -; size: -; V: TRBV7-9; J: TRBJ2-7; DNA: TGTGCCAGCAGCTTAGCGCGGGGGCGGTCAAATGCCGAGCAGTACTTC; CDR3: CASSLARGRSNAEQYF
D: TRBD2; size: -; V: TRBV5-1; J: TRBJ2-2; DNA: TGCGCCAGCAGCCGGGTCGTGGTAGCGGGGGGCCCGAACACCGGGGAGCTGTTTTTT; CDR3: CASSRVVVAGGPNTGELFF
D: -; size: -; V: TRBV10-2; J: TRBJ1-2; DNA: TGCGCCAGCACCAAAACAGGGTACTATGGCTACACCTTC; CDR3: CASTKTGYYGYTF
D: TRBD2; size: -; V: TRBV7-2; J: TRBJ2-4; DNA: TGTGCCAGCAGCTTAGGGAATAGCGGGAGGTTAGCCAAAAACATTCAGTACTTC; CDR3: CASSLGNSGRLAKNIQYF
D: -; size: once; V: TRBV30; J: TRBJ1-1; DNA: TGTGCCTGGTCAGGGGTCGGTGAAGCTTTCTTT; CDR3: CAWSGVGEAFF
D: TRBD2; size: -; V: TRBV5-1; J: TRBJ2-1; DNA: TGCGCCAGCAGCATTGATAGCGGGAGGACCTTCAATGAGCAGTTCTTC; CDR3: CASSIDSGRTFNEQFF
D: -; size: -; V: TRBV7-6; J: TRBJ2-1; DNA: TGTGCCAGCAGCTTAGGGCCTCGGGTGGCTTATACCTACAATGAGCAGTTCTTC; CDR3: CASSLGPRVAYTYNEQFF
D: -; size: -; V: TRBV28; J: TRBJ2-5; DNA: TGTGCCAGCAGTCCTATAGCTTCAGAGACCCAGTACTTC; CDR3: CASSPIASETQYF
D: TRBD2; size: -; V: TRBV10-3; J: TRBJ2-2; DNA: TGTGCCACCGGACTAGCAAGGAACACCGGGGAGCTGTTTTTT; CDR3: CATGLARNTGELFF
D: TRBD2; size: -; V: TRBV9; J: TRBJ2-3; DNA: TGTGCCAGCAGCGTAGGCGTTCGGGGGACTAGCGATAACACAGATACGCAGTATTTT; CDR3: CASSVGVRGTSDNTDTQYF
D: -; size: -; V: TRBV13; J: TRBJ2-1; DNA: TGTGCCAGCAGGATAGGGGGGGATGAGCAGTTCTTC; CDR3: CASRIGGDEQFF
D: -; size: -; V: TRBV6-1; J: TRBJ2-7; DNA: TGTGCCAGCAGCGGCGGGGTCTCCTACGAGCAGTACTTC; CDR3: CASSGGVSYEQYF
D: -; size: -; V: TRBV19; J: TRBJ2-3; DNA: TGTGCCAGTAGTCAAGCGCGAGAAGGGGGTACGCAGTATTTT; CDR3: CASSQAREGGTQYF
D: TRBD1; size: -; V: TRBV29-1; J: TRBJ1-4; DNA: TGCAGCGCCTCAGGGGGATCGGGTGAAAAACTGTTTTTT; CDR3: CSASGGSGEKLFF
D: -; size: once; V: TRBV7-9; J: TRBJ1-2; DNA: TGTGCCAGCAGCTTAGATGCGGGGGGCCAGGGCTACACCTTC; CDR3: CASSLDAGGQGYTF
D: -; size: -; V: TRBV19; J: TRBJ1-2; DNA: TGTGCCAGTAGTTCCAGGCCATATGGCTACACCTTC; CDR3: CASSSRPYGYTF
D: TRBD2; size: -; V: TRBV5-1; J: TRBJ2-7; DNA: TGCGCCAGCAGCGCCGGGGCTAGCGGGCGTTCCTACGAGCAGTACTTC; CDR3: CASSAGASGRSYEQYF
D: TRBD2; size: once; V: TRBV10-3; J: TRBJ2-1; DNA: TGTGCCATCAGTGGAATACTAGCGGGAATCAGCTCCTACAATGAGCAGTTCTTC; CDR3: CAISGILAGISSYNEQFF